A single sample gave rise to the 32 T cell receptor beta chains below, sequenced in a study of CD8+ T cells in alopecia areata. Extraction and reverse transcription of RNA yielded cDNA as the sequencing template. Sequencing was performed with immunoSEQ multiplex PCR; in TCRdb, only in-frame clones are kept and a portion is missing. The profile shows around 120,000 clones, under 40% of them singletons. The sequencing sample was made of CD4+ T cells sorted from blood. The receptors here all came from a human donor with alopecia areata.

The chain couples TRBV27 to TRBJ2-1; 10 bases fit TRBD2. The CDR3 runs 14 residues. Germline-derived CDR1 and CDR2 are MNHEY and SMNVEV (reference sequence). The V and J ends lost 9 bases and 2 bases, in that order; junction bases with no gene match: 4. The CDR3 protein is CASSSGSTYNEQFF. CDR3 DNA sequence: TGTGCCAGTTCTAGCGGGAGTACCTACAATGAGCAGTTCTTC.

This chain connects TRBV5-4 to TRBJ2-2; D unclear. This CDR3 region has 17 residues. Germline CDR1 is SGHNT and CDR2 is YYREEE (reference sequence). Trimming cost V 4 bases and J 1 base, with 17 bases left between them. This CDR3 reads CASSLFYAWVNTGELFF. The DNA for the CDR3 is TGTGCCAGCAGCCTTTTCTATGCCTGGGTGAACACCGGGGAGCTGTTTTTT.

The rearrangement joins TRBV29-1 to TRBJ2-1, with D perhaps TRBD2 (6 bases). The V end was cut by 7 bases, the J end by 6 bases, with 10 bases between. Germline CDR1 SQVTM, CDR2 ANQGSEA. The CDR3 consists of 11 residues. The CDR3 DNA follows: TGCAGCGGCGGGACTGGCAATGAGCAGTTCTTC. Amino acids: CSGGTGNEQFF.

In its sample, this clone was seen a few times. The chain couples TRBV28 to TRBJ1-1; 8 nucleotides agree with TRBD1. The CDR3 consists of 14 residues. CDR1 is MDHEN, CDR2 SYDVKM, per germline. Trimming took 4 bases from V and 5 from J; bases not matched to a gene: 6. In DNA, the CDR3 is TGTGCCAGCAGTTCCGGACAGGGTGGAACTGAAGCTTTCTTT. It translates to CASSSGQGGTEAFF.

V and J are TRBV7-8 and TRBJ2-1; no definite D call. Germline V lookup: CDR1 SGHVS, CDR2 FQNEAQ. Trimming left V 5 bases short and J 8 bases short, with 13 bases between. This CDR3 contains 13 residues. The CDR3 coding sequence is TGTGCCAGCAGCCCCCCCCAATTCGATGAGCAGTTCTTC. Its protein product is CASSPPQFDEQFF.

The chain is built from TRBV29-1 and TRBJ2-2, with D unclear. Germline-derived CDR1 and CDR2 are SQVTM and ANQGSEA. This CDR3 has 14 residues. Trimming took off 5 bases at V and 2 bases at J, with 12 bases between the two ends. Written as DNA, the CDR3 is TGCAGCGTTCGACACCCGACCAACACCGGGGAGCTGTTTTTT. Amino acid sequence: CSVRHPTNTGELFF.

The chain is built from TRBV6-5 and TRBJ2-1; 8 bases match TRBD1. The CDR3 length is 15 residues. V gave up 0 bases and J gave up 8 bases; unmatched junction bases: 6. Germline lookup yields CDR1 MNHEY and CDR2 SVGAGI. The CDR3 DNA is TGTGCCAGCAGTTACTCGATGGACAGGGCCGATGAGCAGTTCTTC. It is translated as CASSYSMDRADEQFF.

The chain combines TRBV29-1 with TRBJ1-2; D uncertain. The V gene lost 4 bases and the J gene lost 4 bases, with 13 bases spanning the gap. Germline CDR1 and CDR2: SQVTM and ANQGSEA. The CDR3 is 13 amino acids. The CDR3, as DNA: TGCAGCGTTGTTCTCTCCAGGCCCTATGGCTACACCTTC. This encodes CSVVLSRPYGYTF.

The chain employs TRBV7-2 and TRBJ2-7; D is unclear. V lost 5 bases, J lost 5 bases, and 7 bases lay in between. CDR3 length: 11 residues. Germline assignment: CDR1 SGHTA and CDR2 FQGNSA. The CDR3 protein is CASSRLDEQYF. The CDR3 bases are TGTGCCAGCAGCCGCTTAGACGAGCAGTACTTC.

The CDR3 region has the DNA TGTGCCAGCAGCCCCTCCGGTGCAGGCAATGGCTACACCTTC. Protein: CASSPSGAGNGYTF. This chain connects TRBV11-2 to TRBJ1-2; D is ambiguous. This CDR3 has 14 amino acids. Trimming stripped 5 bases from V and 6 bases from J, with 16 bases between. Germline V gene lookup returns CDR1 SGHAT and CDR2 FQNNGV.

This clone came up a few times. The V gene is TRBV29-1, the J gene TRBJ2-3; TRBD2 aligns across 13 bases. Germline CDR1 reads SQVTM; CDR2 reads ANQGSEA. V trimming: 7 bases; J trimming: 2 bases; junction bases outside the gene matches: 3. The CDR3 is 14 residues long. Here the CDR3 reads CSAGTSGITDTQYF. The CDR3 region has the DNA TGCAGCGCAGGGACTAGCGGGATCACAGATACGCAGTATTTT.

This clone was seen only a few times. J is TRBJ2-7 and V is TRBV4-2; D is ambiguous. Trimming cost V 0 bases and J 3 bases, with 6 bases left between them. This CDR3 is built from 13 residues. Germline-derived CDR1 and CDR2 are LGHNA and YNFKEQ. The CDR3 sequence is CASSQERDYEQYF. In DNA form, the CDR3 reads TGTGCCAGCAGCCAAGAGCGAGACTACGAGCAGTACTTC.

The V call is TRBV4-1, the J call TRBJ2-1, with 11 positions matching TRBD2. The ends lost 4 bases at V and 6 bases at J; junction bases unmatched: 8. This CDR3 region has 16 residues. Germline loops: CDR1 MGHRA, CDR2 YSYEKL. The CDR3: CASSLNSGRASNEQFF. The CDR3 nucleotides are TGCGCCAGCAGCCTCAATAGCGGGAGGGCGAGCAATGAGCAGTTCTTC.

The V gene is TRBV7-2, the J gene TRBJ2-5; no definite D call. The germline gives CDR1 SGHTA, CDR2 FQGNSA. The CDR3 length is 14 residues. Trimming stripped 2 bases from V and 5 bases from J, with 12 bases between. The CDR3 sequence: CASSLNAGMETQYF. In DNA, the CDR3 is TGTGCCAGCAGCTTAAACGCTGGAATGGAGACCCAGTACTTC. The full variable domain, in which reference TRBV7-2 and TRBJ2-5 provide the parts outside the CDR3, is GAGVSQSPSNKVTEKGKDVELRCDPISGHTALYWYRQSLGQGLEFLIYFQGNSAPDKSGLPSDRFSAERTGGSVSTLTIQRTQQEDSAVYLCASSLNAGMETQYFGPGTRLLVL.

This clone was seen a handful of times. CDR3 DNA: TGCAGCTCCTTTACTAGCGGGAAGCACAATGAGCAGTTCTTC. Translation gives CSSFTSGKHNEQFF. This chain connects TRBV29-1 to TRBJ2-1, with TRBD2 identical over 10 bases. V dropped 8 bases and J dropped 5; count of bases not matched to a gene: 9. The CDR3 contains 14 residues. The germline CDR1 and CDR2 sequences are SQVTM and ANQGSEA.

The V and J genes are TRBV5-4 and TRBJ2-5; D is unresolved. Germline CDR1 reads SGHNT; CDR2 reads YYREEE (reference sequence). Trimming cost V 2 bases and J 4 bases, with 18 bases left between them. There are 16 residues in the CDR3. The CDR3 DNA reads TGTGCCAGCAGCTTCGAGATCAGTAACCAAGGAGAGACCCAGTACTTC. As protein: CASSFEISNQGETQYF.

There are a few counts of this clone. The CDR3 sequence is CASSLGTVNQPQHF. CDR3 bases: TGTGCCAGCAGCTTAGGGACCGTTAATCAGCCCCAGCATTTT. The chain is built from TRBV7-2 and TRBJ1-5; D is unresolved. V was pared by 1 base and J by 4 bases, with 8 bases between. The CDR3 contains 14 residues. Germline V CDR1 and CDR2: SGHTA, FQGNSA.

This clone was found a few times. The gene calls are TRBV29-1 and TRBJ2-1; weak D call: TRBD2 (7 bases). This CDR3 is 14 amino acids long. From germline, CDR1 is SQVTM and CDR2 ANQGSEA. V lost 4 bases and J lost 10, with 20 bases in between. This CDR3 reads CSVGGLAVIMEQFF. In nucleotides, the CDR3 is TGCAGCGTTGGGGGGCTAGCGGTGATAATGGAGCAGTTCTTC.

Notes on this clone: Additional DNA sequences in this sample encode the identical CDR3. The gene calls are TRBV2 and TRBJ2-3, with 8 bases aligning to TRBD1. The germline gives CDR1 SNHLY, CDR2 FYNNEI. CDR3 length: 14 residues. V lost 6 bases to trimming and J lost 0 bases; unmatched junction nucleotides: 2. The DNA for the CDR3 is TGTGCCAGCAGCCGACAGGGGAGCACAGATACGCAGTATTTT. Translated: CASSRQGSTDTQYF.

The J gene is TRBJ2-5, the V gene TRBV29-1; TRBD2 might be the D (6 bases). The V gene's germline CDR1 is SQVTM and CDR2 ANQGSEA. This CDR3 contains 12 residues. Trimming cost V 5 bases and J 1 base, with 8 bases left between them. The CDR3: CSVRRAQETQYF. CDR3 nucleotide sequence: TGCAGCGTTAGGAGGGCCCAAGAGACCCAGTACTTC.

The chain joins TRBV29-1 to TRBJ1-2, with D unclear. V was clipped by 6 bases and J by 7 bases, with 15 bases between them. There are 12 residues in the CDR3. The V gene's germline CDR1 is SQVTM and CDR2 ANQGSEA. CDR3 residues: CSVSHEWRGYTF. The CDR3 DNA is TGCAGCGTCTCCCATGAATGGCGTGGCTACACCTTC.

This chain uses TRBV29-1 with TRBJ1-1; 8 bases fit TRBD1. The germline V gene has CDR1 SQVTM and CDR2 ANQGSEA. Losses at the gene ends were 7 bases for V and 0 bases for J; bases not matched to a gene: 4. CDR3 size: 13 residues. The CDR3 reads CSASGQVNTEAFF. Here the CDR3 DNA reads TGCAGCGCCTCGGGACAGGTGAACACTGAAGCTTTCTTT. The whole variable domain, filled in from reference TRBV29-1 and TRBJ1-1, reads SAVISQKPSRDICQRGTSLTIQCQVDSQVTMMFWYRQQPGQSLTLIATANQGSEATYESGFVIDKFPISRPNLTFSTLTVSNMSPEDSSIYLCSASGQVNTEAFFGQGTRLTVV.

In this sample, this clone turned up a few times. The chain joins TRBV5-1 to TRBJ2-2, with 11 bases fitting TRBD2. CDR3 length: 18 residues. V shed 3 bases, J shed 0 bases, and the junction held 7 bases outside the gene matches. Germline assignment: CDR1 SGHRS and CDR2 YFSETQ. CDR3 coding DNA: TGCGCCAGCAGCTCCTCTAGCGGGGGGATCGCGAACACCGGGGAGCTGTTTTTT. This gives the protein CASSSSSGGIANTGELFF.

The CDR3 DNA is TGCAGCGTTGGAGAGACACAAAACACTGAAGCTTTCTTT. Encoded protein: CSVGETQNTEAFF. J is TRBJ1-1 and V is TRBV29-1; D remains unclear. CDR3 size: 13 residues. The germline CDR1 and CDR2 sequences are SQVTM and ANQGSEA. The germline V and J ends were trimmed by 4 bases and 2 bases, with 11 bases remaining between them.

V and J are TRBV11-2 and TRBJ2-7; D gene ambiguous. CDR3 length: 15 residues. CDR1 is SGHAT, CDR2 FQNNGV, per germline. V was shortened by 5 bases and J by 1 base, with 15 bases between the two germline ends. CDR3 bases: TGTGCCAGCAGCCCCCTCGCCGGGCTATCCTACGAGCAGTACTTC. Amino acid sequence: CASSPLAGLSYEQYF.

This chain uses TRBV29-1 with TRBJ1-1; D gene uncertain. Germline V gene data show CDR1 as SQVTM and CDR2 as ANQGSEA. V was clipped by 5 bases and J by 1 base, with 14 bases between them. CDR3 length: 14 residues. CDR3 residues: CSVTLRRGNTEAFF. For the CDR3, the DNA is TGCAGCGTTACTTTGAGGCGAGGGAACACTGAAGCTTTCTTT.

This clone was seen a few times. The chain links TRBV4-1 to TRBJ2-1; D unclear. This CDR3 region has 16 residues. Trimming shortened V by 1 base and J by 0 bases, and 10 bases separated the two germline ends. In germline, CDR1 is MGHRA, CDR2 YSYEKL. CDR3: CASSQVNMVSYNEQFF. DNA for the CDR3: TGCGCCAGCAGCCAAGTGAACATGGTCTCCTACAATGAGCAGTTCTTC.

This chain connects TRBV4-2 to TRBJ2-7, with 12 positions matching TRBD2. This CDR3 is 17 amino acids long. Germline CDR1 reads LGHNA; CDR2 reads YNFKEQ. The V and J ends lost 4 bases and 2 bases, in that order; junction bases with no gene match: 9. The CDR3 DNA reads TGTGCCAGCAGCCTCAGGGAGACTAGCGGGGGTGCCTACGAGCAGTACTTC. Its protein is CASSLRETSGGAYEQYF.

The chain is built from TRBV29-1 and TRBJ2-3; the D call may be TRBD1 or TRBD2 (5 bases each). V was shortened by 6 bases and J by 1 base, with 14 bases between the two germline ends. The germline gives CDR1 SQVTM, CDR2 ANQGSEA. The CDR3 extends over 14 amino acids. The CDR3 DNA is TGCAGCGTCGAACGGGGCACGGGCACAGATACGCAGTATTTT. It specifies CSVERGTGTDTQYF.

Here the CDR3 reads CASSQGSQVGNVLTF. CDR3 bases: TGTGCCAGCTCACAAGGGAGCCAAGTGGGCAACGTCCTGACTTTC. The V gene is TRBV18, the J gene TRBJ2-6, with D maybe TRBD2 (5 bases). The germline V gene has CDR1 KGHSH and CDR2 LQKENI. The length of the CDR3 is 15 residues. Trimming removed 4 bases at V and 9 bases at J, with 16 bases between.

This clone was counted between two and nine times. The chain has TRBV28 and TRBJ1-2, with unresolved D. Germline V lookup: CDR1 MDHEN, CDR2 SYDVKM. The V and J ends lost 4 bases and 2 bases respectively, with 8 bases between them. There are 13 residues in the CDR3. CDR3 region: CASSSTGNYGYTF. CDR3 coding DNA: TGTGCCAGCAGTTCAACGGGGAACTATGGCTACACCTTC.

A few counts support this clone. The chain uses TRBV11-2 and TRBJ1-6; the D is unclear. With 3 bases removed from V and 8 bases from J, the gap between germline ends came to 11 bases. This CDR3 comprises 14 residues. Germline values: CDR1 SGHAT, CDR2 FQNNGV. The CDR3 reads CASSFPGRDSPLHF. In DNA, the CDR3 is TGTGCCAGCAGCTTCCCGGGGAGGGATTCACCCCTCCACTTT.